These 30 T cell receptor beta chains came from one sample sequenced in a study of cytomegalovirus exposure and HLA in healthy donors. The assay was immunoSEQ multiplex PCR, and TCRdb's table has in-frame clones only and misses some. The data show hundreds of thousands of clones, around four fifths seen once. Sequencing used PBMCs. All receptors come from a woman under 30 in good health and CMV-seronegative.

This clone was counted once. The J gene is TRBJ1-1, the V gene TRBV19; D ambiguous. V lost 3 bases to trimming and J lost 0 bases, with 14 bases between them. The germline V gene has CDR1 LNHDA and CDR2 SQIVND (reference sequence). The CDR3 spans 16 residues. CDR3 sequence: CASSIGFSRLNTEAFF. The CDR3 region has the DNA TGTGCCAGTAGTATCGGCTTTAGTAGACTGAACACTGAAGCTTTCTTT.

This rearrangement joins TRBV6-1 to TRBJ2-7, with D perhaps assigned TRBD1 or TRBD2 (5 bases each). The germline V gene has CDR1 MNHNS and CDR2 SASEGT. The CDR3 consists of 13 residues. With 6 bases removed from V and 2 bases from J, the gap between germline ends came to 11 bases. CDR3 in amino acids: CASSRDGAYEQYF. The CDR3 DNA reads TGTGCCAGCAGCCGGGACGGTGCCTACGAGCAGTACTTC.

As for this clone: The same CDR3 is also encoded by other DNA sequences in this sample. CDR3 amino acids: CASSSQGSYEQYF. CDR3 sequence (DNA): TGCGCCAGCAGCTCGCAGGGTAGCTACGAGCAGTACTTC. V and J are TRBV5-1 and TRBJ2-7; weak D call: TRBD1 (5 bases). The CDR3 runs to 13 residues. CDR1 SGHRS and CDR2 YFSETQ come from the germline V gene. V shed 3 bases and J shed 3 bases, with 10 bases lying between them.

The rearrangement links TRBV6-6 to TRBJ2-2; the D gene is possibly TRBD2 (6 bases). Germline CDR1 reads MNHNY; CDR2 reads SVGAGI (reference sequence). V gave up 5 bases and J gave up 6 bases, with 19 bases separating them. This CDR3 spans 16 amino acids. The CDR3 loop is CASSPPGRRGSGELFF. The CDR3 coding sequence is TGTGCCAGCAGTCCCCCAGGAAGGCGGGGATCCGGGGAGCTGTTTTTT.

This CDR3 is CASSAILEGETQYF. For the CDR3, the DNA is TGCGCCAGCAGCGCCATTTTAGAGGGGGAGACCCAGTACTTC. This chain links TRBV5-1 with TRBJ2-5, with D perhaps TRBD1 or TRBD2 (5 bases each). V lost 4 bases, J lost 5 bases, and 15 bases lay in between. CDR1 and CDR2 (germline): SGHRS, YFSETQ. CDR3 length: 14 residues.

J is TRBJ2-7 and V is TRBV5-1, with D hard to call. Per the germline V gene, CDR1 is SGHRS and CDR2 is YFSETQ. The CDR3 consists of 14 residues. The germline V and J ends were trimmed by 0 bases and 1 base, with 8 bases remaining between them. In nucleotides, the CDR3 is TGCGCCAGCAGCTTGGTTCCAGGATCCTACGAGCAGTACTTC. Protein sequence: CASSLVPGSYEQYF.

The J gene is TRBJ2-1, the V gene TRBV29-1; 7 bases agree with TRBD2. CDR1 and CDR2 (germline): SQVTM, ANQGSEA. Trimming removed 4 bases from V and 4 bases from J; junction bases left unmatched: 7. The CDR3 sequence is 14 residues long. CDR3 DNA sequence: TGCAGCGTTGGGGGGGGAGCCCTTTACAATGAGCAGTTCTTC. Its translation is CSVGGGALYNEQFF.

This chain connects TRBV28 to TRBJ2-5, with D perhaps matching TRBD1 (5 bases). The length of the CDR3 is 16 residues. CDR1 is MDHEN, CDR2 SYDVKM, per germline. Trimming cost V 1 base and J 1 base, with 13 bases left between them. This chain's CDR3 is CASSLFSAGSQETQYF. In nucleotides, the CDR3 is TGTGCCAGCAGTTTATTTTCGGCAGGGTCCCAAGAGACCCAGTACTTC. The variable domain in full, with the rest retrieved from reference TRBV28 and TRBJ2-5, is DVKVTQSSRYLVKRTGEKVFLECVQDMDHENMFWYRQDPGLGLRLIYFSYDVKMKEKGDIPEGYSVSREKKERFSLILESASTNQTSMYLCASSLFSAGSQETQYFGPGTRLLVL.

V and J are TRBV6-1 and TRBJ1-3, with 7 bases matching TRBD1. From germline, CDR1 is MNHNS and CDR2 SASEGT. The V segment lost 6 bases and the J segment 0 bases; nucleotides outside the gene matches: 5. The CDR3 contains 15 residues. Written as DNA, the CDR3 is TGTGCCAGCAGCGGACAGGCCTACTCTGGAAACACCATATATTTT. It codes for CASSGQAYSGNTIYF.

The V gene is TRBV5-4, the J gene TRBJ2-7; TRBD2 aligns across 13 bases. The CDR3 has 15 amino acids. Trimming at V came to 4 bases and at J to 6 bases, leaving 7 bases not matched to a gene. In germline, CDR1 is SGHNT, CDR2 YYREEE (reference sequence). CDR3 sequence: CASSTRLAGGSEQYF. The CDR3 nucleotides read TGTGCCAGCAGCACTAGACTAGCGGGGGGCAGCGAGCAGTACTTC.

This clone was counted ten times or more. The chain couples TRBV11-1 to TRBJ2-6, with D unresolved. CDR3 size: 16 residues. Germline assignment: CDR1 SGHAT and CDR2 FQDESV (reference sequence). V was shortened by 1 base and J by 2 bases, with 9 bases between the two germline ends. The CDR3: CASSLESIPGANVLTF. CDR3 bases: TGTGCCAGCAGCTTAGAATCTATCCCTGGGGCCAACGTCCTGACTTTC.

This clone was detected ten times or more. The chain has TRBV9 and TRBJ1-3, with D possibly matching TRBD1 (5 bases). Germline lookup yields CDR1 SGDLS and CDR2 YYNGEE. This CDR3 comprises 19 residues. Trimming took 3 bases from V and 4 from J, leaving 26 bases between them. The CDR3 loop reads CASSASLPGWQERGNTIYF. CDR3 nucleotides: TGTGCCAGCAGCGCGAGCCTCCCAGGGTGGCAGGAACGAGGAAACACCATATATTTT.

This chain's CDR3 is CSVGKQGSGYTF. The CDR3 DNA follows: TGCAGCGTTGGGAAACAGGGTTCTGGCTACACCTTC. J is TRBJ1-2 and V is TRBV29-1; possibly TRBD1 for D (6 bases). The germline V gene has CDR1 SQVTM and CDR2 ANQGSEA. The CDR3 spans 12 residues. The ends were cut back, 4 bases at V and 7 bases at J, with 13 bases in the middle.

The chain employs TRBV2 and TRBJ2-5; the D is unclear. The CDR3 contains 12 residues. The germline V gene has CDR1 SNHLY and CDR2 FYNNEI. With 7 bases removed from V and 4 bases from J, the gap between germline ends came to 10 bases. The CDR3 reads CASTRVPETQYF. CDR3 bases: TGTGCCAGCACCCGGGTCCCAGAGACCCAGTACTTC.

The genes are TRBV5-1 and TRBJ2-4, with 12 bases that match TRBD2. V lost 0 bases and J lost 2; bases outside the gene matches: 6. The CDR3 has 18 residues. The germline V gene has CDR1 SGHRS and CDR2 YFSETQ. The CDR3 region is CASSLDPSGGATKNIQYF. CDR3 sequence (DNA): TGCGCCAGCAGCTTGGATCCTAGCGGGGGGGCGACCAAAAACATTCAGTACTTC. Combining the CDR3 with reference TRBV5-1 and TRBJ2-4 gives the whole variable domain KAGVTQTPRYLIKTRGQQVTLSCSPISGHRSVSWYQQTPGQGLQFLFEYFSETQRNKGNFPGRFSGRQFSNSRSEMNVSTLELGDSALYLCASSLDPSGGATKNIQYFGAGTRLSVL.

Concerning this clone: This sequence is one base from a far larger clone and is likely a read error. The genes are TRBV10-3 and TRBJ2-7, with TRBD2 as a possible D gene (5 bases). Trimming took 10 bases from V and 0 from J, leaving 13 bases between them. The CDR3 loop spans 13 amino acids. Germline CDR1 reads ENHRY; CDR2 reads SYGVKD. CDR3 protein: CASRQRDSYEQYF. Here the CDR3 DNA reads TGTGCCAGCAGGCAGAGGGACTCCTACGAGCAGTACTTC.

This chain uses TRBV5-6 with TRBJ2-5; D is perhaps TRBD1 (6 bases). V was cut by 4 bases and J by 2 bases, with 12 bases left in between. The CDR3 covers 14 residues. CDR1 is SGHDT and CDR2 is YYEEEE in the germline V gene. The CDR3 is CASSLWTEQETQYF. In DNA, the CDR3 is TGTGCCAGCAGCCTCTGGACAGAGCAAGAGACCCAGTACTTC.

The CDR3 region is CASRGGIYEQYF. The DNA of the CDR3 is TGTGCCAGCCGAGGAGGCATCTACGAGCAGTACTTC. The chain has TRBV6-5 and TRBJ2-7, with TRBD2 as a possible D gene (5 bases). CDR1 is MNHEY, CDR2 SVGAGI, per germline. This CDR3 is 12 amino acids long. V dropped 8 bases and J dropped 3 bases, with 11 bases sitting between them.

V gene TRBV6-1 combines with J gene TRBJ2-1; 12 bases are shared with TRBD2. The V gene end was trimmed by 3 bases and the J gene end by 4 bases; junction bases not matched to a gene: 10. Germline V gene sequence: CDR1 MNHNS, CDR2 SASEGT. The CDR3 sequence is 18 residues long. The CDR3: CASSDVASGRAAYNEQFF. CDR3 sequence (DNA): TGTGCCAGCAGTGACGTGGCTAGCGGGAGGGCAGCATACAATGAGCAGTTCTTC.

The J gene is TRBJ2-3, the V gene TRBV5-6; D is unclear. Per the germline V gene, CDR1 is SGHDT and CDR2 is YYEEEE. V was trimmed by 2 bases and J by 0 bases, leaving 7 bases between them. The CDR3 totals 14 residues. CDR3 residues: CASSLGMSTDTQYF. The CDR3 DNA reads TGTGCCAGCAGCTTAGGGATGAGCACAGATACGCAGTATTTT.

The chain uses TRBV27 and TRBJ1-2, with TRBD1 identical over 10 bases. J gave up 4 bases and V 4 bases, and 12 bases lay outside the gene matches. CDR3 length equals 17 residues. Per germline, CDR1 MNHEY and CDR2 SMNVEV (reference sequence). CDR3 DNA: TGTGCCAGCAGTTCTCTGGGGACAGGGGAACGTTTCTATGGCTACACCTTC. Its protein product is CASSSLGTGERFYGYTF.

On this clone itself: This specimen includes other DNA sequences encoding the same CDR3. This chain joins TRBV27 and TRBJ2-7, with 9 bases aligning to TRBD1. J gave up 3 bases and V 5 bases, and 5 bases lay outside the gene matches. CDR1 MNHEY and CDR2 SMNVEV come from the germline V gene (reference sequence). The CDR3 is made up of 14 amino acids. CDR3 nucleotide sequence: TGTGCCAGCAGTCTCCGACAGGGGGGCTACGAGCAGTACTTC. It encodes CASSLRQGGYEQYF.

The CDR3 sequence: CASRGPRNTEAFF. CDR3 nucleotide sequence: TGTGCCAGCCGGGGGCCGAGGAACACTGAAGCTTTCTTT. This chain uses TRBV19 with TRBJ1-1; maybe TRBD1 (6 bases). The length of the CDR3 is 13 residues. The germline V gene has CDR1 LNHDA and CDR2 SQIVND (reference sequence). Deletions cut 9 bases from V and 1 base from J, with 12 bases between.

With regard to this clone: This clone may be a read error of a much larger clone one base away. The chain couples TRBV5-4 to TRBJ1-4; D remains unclear. There are 11 residues in the CDR3. Germline V CDR1 and CDR2: SGHNT, YYREEE (reference sequence). The V end lost 3 bases, the J end lost 3 bases, and 0 bases lay between the germline ends. The CDR3 coding sequence is TGTGCCAGCAGCTCTAATGAAAAACTGTTTTTT. It is translated as CASSSNEKLFF.

J is TRBJ2-1 and V is TRBV10-2, with D possibly matching TRBD2 (5 bases). The CDR3 totals 14 residues. Germline lookup yields CDR1 WSHSY and CDR2 SAAADI. Trimming took 5 bases from V and 9 from J, leaving 17 bases between them. In nucleotides, the CDR3 is TGCGCCAGCAGTCCGATTAGCGAGGCGGGTGAGCAGTTCTTC. It is translated as CASSPISEAGEQFF.

This clone is termed medium-sized. The chain joins TRBV5-1 to TRBJ2-1; D is uncertain. CDR1 is SGHRS and CDR2 is YFSETQ in the germline V gene. The length of the CDR3 is 16 residues. Trimming shortened V by 0 bases and J by 0 bases, and 10 bases separated the two germline ends. The CDR3 coding sequence is TGCGCCAGCAGCTTGGCCCAGGAGATCTCCTACAATGAGCAGTTCTTC. Translating it yields CASSLAQEISYNEQFF. Complete variable domain (other parts from reference TRBV5-1 and TRBJ2-1): KAGVTQTPRYLIKTRGQQVTLSCSPISGHRSVSWYQQTPGQGLQFLFEYFSETQRNKGNFPGRFSGRQFSNSRSEMNVSTLELGDSALYLCASSLAQEISYNEQFFGPGTRLTVL.

This chain connects TRBV7-2 to TRBJ2-7; D is unclear. The CDR3 spans 13 residues. V was clipped by 1 base and J by 0 bases, with 4 bases between them. Per germline, CDR1 SGHTA and CDR2 FQGNSA. CDR3 in DNA: TGTGCCAGCAGCTTAGACAGCTCCTACGAGCAGTACTTC. Its translation is CASSLDSSYEQYF.

For this clone: The junction departs from germline at one end; a sequencing error may be responsible. The chain is built from TRBV30 and TRBJ1-2, with D possibly TRBD1 on 6 matching bases. CDR1 and CDR2 (germline): GTSNPN, SVGIG (reference sequence). CDR3 length: 14 residues. The CDR3 reads CAGSPGDVDYGYTF. DNA for the CDR3: TGTGCCGGGAGCCCAGGGGACGTCGACTATGGCTACACCTTC.

The V call is TRBV2, the J call TRBJ1-5; a possible D gene is TRBD1 (5 bases). Germline CDR1 and CDR2: SNHLY and FYNNEI. The CDR3 consists of 16 residues. The V and J ends lost 8 bases and 0 bases respectively, with 17 bases between them. The CDR3: CASDPGGGTSNQPQHF. CDR3 bases: TGTGCCAGCGACCCTGGGGGAGGGACTAGCAATCAGCCCCAGCATTTT.

The chain combines TRBV5-1 with TRBJ1-6; D not certain. V lost 0 bases and J lost 5, with 6 bases in between. The germline V gene encodes CDR1 SGHRS and CDR2 YFSETQ. The CDR3 is made up of 14 amino acids. The CDR3 loop is CASSLDGNNSPLHF. For the CDR3, the DNA is TGCGCCAGCAGCTTGGACGGAAATAATTCACCCCTCCACTTT. The entire variable domain, with the rest obtained from reference TRBV5-1 and TRBJ1-6, is as follows: KAGVTQTPRYLIKTRGQQVTLSCSPISGHRSVSWYQQTPGQGLQFLFEYFSETQRNKGNFPGRFSGRQFSNSRSEMNVSTLELGDSALYLCASSLDGNNSPLHFGNGTRLTVT.